This paragraph reports one TCR beta chain. The sample comes from a study of blood T cell repertoires in COVID-19. Study as a whole: Samples taken during acute and convalescent COVID-19 were collected in the United States, Italy and Spain. In each case, the material was cDNA or gDNA derived from T cells, B-cell-depleted T cells, or PBMCs.

V shed 5 bases and J shed 4 bases, with 11 bases lying between them. Germline CDR1 and CDR2: MNHNY and SVGAGI (reference sequence). The CDR3 length is 13 residues. In the original processing: By means of reference gene primer amplification, nucleated cell counts were estimated. TCRdb's table, derived via immunoSEQ multiplex PCR, lists solely in-frame clones and lacks some. That table supplies the V and J calls and clone size; D and trimming were determined from the DNA. The sample has approximately 200,000 clones, roughly 79% seen once. The J gene is TRBJ1-2, the V gene TRBV6-6; no firm D call. Sequencing was done on a sample of peripheral blood. The receptor's source is a human donor with acute or convalescent COVID-19. The donor label of this sample is uncertain. CDR3 DNA sequence: TGTGCCAGCAGTGTTGAGGGTAGCTATGGCTACACCTTC. It translates to CASSVEGSYGYTF.